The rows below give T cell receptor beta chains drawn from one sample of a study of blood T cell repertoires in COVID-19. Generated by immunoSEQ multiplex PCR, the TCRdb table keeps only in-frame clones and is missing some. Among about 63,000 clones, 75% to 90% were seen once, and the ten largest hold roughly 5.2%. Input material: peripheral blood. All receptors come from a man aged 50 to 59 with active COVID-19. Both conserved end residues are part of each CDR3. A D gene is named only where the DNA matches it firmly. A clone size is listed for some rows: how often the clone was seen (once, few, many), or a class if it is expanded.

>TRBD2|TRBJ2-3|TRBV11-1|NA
CASSFLAGVDTQYF
TGTGCCAGCAGCTTTCTAGCGGGAGTAGATACGCAGTATTTT
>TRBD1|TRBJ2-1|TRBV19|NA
CASSITGGILDNEQFF
TGTGCCAGTAGTATTACAGGGGGCATTCTCGACAATGAGCAGTTCTTC
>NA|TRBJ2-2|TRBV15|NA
CATSREMSRVAGELFF
TGTGCCACCAGCAGAGAGATGTCCAGGGTGGCCGGGGAGCTGTTTTTT
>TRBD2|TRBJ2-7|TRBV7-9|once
CASSHPRLAGIYEQYF
TGTGCCAGCAGCCATCCCCGACTAGCGGGAATCTACGAGCAGTACTTC
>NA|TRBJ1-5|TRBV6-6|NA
CASRAGDSNQPQHF
TGTGCCAGCAGAGCCGGAGATAGCAATCAGCCCCAGCATTTT
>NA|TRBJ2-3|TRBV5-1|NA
CASSLQGDTRGDTQYF
TGCGCCAGCAGCCTCCAAGGGGACACCCGGGGAGATACGCAGTATTTT
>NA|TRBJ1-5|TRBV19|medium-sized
CASSISAQGSQPQHF
TGTGCCAGTAGTATTTCGGCACAGGGCAGCCAGCCCCAGCATTTT
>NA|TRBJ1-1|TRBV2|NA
CASMQQGASTEAFF
TGTGCCAGCATGCAACAGGGAGCGTCCACTGAAGCTTTCTTT
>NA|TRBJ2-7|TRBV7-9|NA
CASSSLNSVLGYEQYF
TGTGCCAGCAGCTCCCTAAATTCGGTTCTAGGCTACGAGCAGTACTTC
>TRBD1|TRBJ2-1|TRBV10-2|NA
CASRDSLYNEQFF
TGCGCCAGTAGGGACAGCCTCTACAATGAGCAGTTCTTC
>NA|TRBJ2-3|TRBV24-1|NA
CATSDADTQYF
TGTGCCACCAGTGACGCAGATACGCAGTATTTT